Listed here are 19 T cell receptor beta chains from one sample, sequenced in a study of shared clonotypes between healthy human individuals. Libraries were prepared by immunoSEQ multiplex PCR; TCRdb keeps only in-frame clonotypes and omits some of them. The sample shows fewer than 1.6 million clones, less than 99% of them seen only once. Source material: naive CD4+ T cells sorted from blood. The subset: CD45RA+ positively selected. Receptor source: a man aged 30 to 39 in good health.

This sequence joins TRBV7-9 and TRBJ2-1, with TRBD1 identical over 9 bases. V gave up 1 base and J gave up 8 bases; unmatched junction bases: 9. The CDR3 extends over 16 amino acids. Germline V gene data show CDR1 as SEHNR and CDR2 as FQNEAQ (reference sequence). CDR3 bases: TGTGCCAGCAGCTTAGGAGGGGACAGGGCCCGCGATGAGCAGTTCTTC. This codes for CASSLGGDRARDEQFF.

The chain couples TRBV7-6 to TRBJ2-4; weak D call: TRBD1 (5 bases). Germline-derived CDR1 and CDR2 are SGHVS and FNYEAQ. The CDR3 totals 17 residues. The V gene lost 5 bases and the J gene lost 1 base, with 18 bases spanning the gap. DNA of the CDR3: TGTGCCAGCAGCCCACCAGGGATCCACACCGCCAAAAACATTCAGTACTTC. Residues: CASSPPGIHTAKNIQYF.

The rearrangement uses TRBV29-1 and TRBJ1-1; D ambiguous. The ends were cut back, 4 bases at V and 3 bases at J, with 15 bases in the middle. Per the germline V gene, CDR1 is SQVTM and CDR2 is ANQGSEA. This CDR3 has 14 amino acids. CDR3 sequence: CSVAMTKADTEAFF. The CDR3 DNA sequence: TGCAGCGTTGCGATGACAAAGGCGGACACTGAAGCTTTCTTT.

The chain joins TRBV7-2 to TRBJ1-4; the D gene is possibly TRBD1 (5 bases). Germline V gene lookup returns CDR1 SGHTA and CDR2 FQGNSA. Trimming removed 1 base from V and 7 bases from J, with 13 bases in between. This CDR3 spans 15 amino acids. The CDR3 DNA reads TGTGCCAGCAGCTTAGAGGCGCGCCAGGGTGAAAAACTGTTTTTT. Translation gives CASSLEARQGEKLFF.

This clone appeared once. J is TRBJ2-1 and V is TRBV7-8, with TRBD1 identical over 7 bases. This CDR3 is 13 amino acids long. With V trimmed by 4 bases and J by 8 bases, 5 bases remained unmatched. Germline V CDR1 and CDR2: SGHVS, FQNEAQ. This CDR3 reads CASSYDRAYEQFF. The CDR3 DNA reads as TGTGCCAGCAGCTATGACAGGGCCTATGAGCAGTTCTTC.

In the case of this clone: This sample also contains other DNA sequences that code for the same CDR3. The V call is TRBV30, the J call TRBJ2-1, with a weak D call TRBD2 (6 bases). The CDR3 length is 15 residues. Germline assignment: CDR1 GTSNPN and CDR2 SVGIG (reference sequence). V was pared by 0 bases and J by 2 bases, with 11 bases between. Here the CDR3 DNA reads TGTGCCTGGAGTGTATCCGGGGGTCCCTACAATGAGCAGTTCTTC. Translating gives CAWSVSGGPYNEQFF.

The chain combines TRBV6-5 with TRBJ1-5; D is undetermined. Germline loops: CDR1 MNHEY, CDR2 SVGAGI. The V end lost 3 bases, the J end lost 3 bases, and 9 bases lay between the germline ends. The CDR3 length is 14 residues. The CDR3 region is CASSYARVNQPQHF. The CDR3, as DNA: TGTGCCAGCAGTTATGCGAGGGTCAATCAGCCCCAGCATTTT.

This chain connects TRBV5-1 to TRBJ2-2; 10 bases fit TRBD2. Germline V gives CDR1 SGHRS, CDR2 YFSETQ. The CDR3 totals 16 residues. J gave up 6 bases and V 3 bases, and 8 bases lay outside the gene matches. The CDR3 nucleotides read TGCGCCAGCAGCTATCTAGCGGGAGACGAGGCCGGGGAGCTGTTTTTT. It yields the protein CASSYLAGDEAGELFF.

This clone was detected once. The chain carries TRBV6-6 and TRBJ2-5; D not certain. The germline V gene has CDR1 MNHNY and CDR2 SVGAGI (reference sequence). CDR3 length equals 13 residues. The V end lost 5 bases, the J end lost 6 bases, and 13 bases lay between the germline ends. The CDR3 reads CASSEVTAKTQYF. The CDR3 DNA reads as TGTGCCAGCAGTGAGGTCACCGCGAAGACCCAGTACTTC.

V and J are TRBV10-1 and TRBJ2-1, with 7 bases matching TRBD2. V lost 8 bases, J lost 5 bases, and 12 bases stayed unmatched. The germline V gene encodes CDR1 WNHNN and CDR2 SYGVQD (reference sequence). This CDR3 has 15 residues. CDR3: CASSAAAGTHNEQFF. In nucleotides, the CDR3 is TGCGCCAGCTCCGCGGCAGCGGGAACCCACAATGAGCAGTTCTTC.

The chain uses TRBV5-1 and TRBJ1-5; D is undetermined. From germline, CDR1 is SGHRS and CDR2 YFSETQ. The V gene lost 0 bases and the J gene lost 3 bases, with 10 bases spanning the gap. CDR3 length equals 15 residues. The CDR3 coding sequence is TGCGCCAGCAGCTTGGGCAATGGAGTCAATCAGCCCCAGCATTTT. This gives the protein CASSLGNGVNQPQHF. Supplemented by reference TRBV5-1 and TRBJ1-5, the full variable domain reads KAGVTQTPRYLIKTRGQQVTLSCSPISGHRSVSWYQQTPGQGLQFLFEYFSETQRNKGNFPGRFSGRQFSNSRSEMNVSTLELGDSALYLCASSLGNGVNQPQHFGDGTRLSIL.

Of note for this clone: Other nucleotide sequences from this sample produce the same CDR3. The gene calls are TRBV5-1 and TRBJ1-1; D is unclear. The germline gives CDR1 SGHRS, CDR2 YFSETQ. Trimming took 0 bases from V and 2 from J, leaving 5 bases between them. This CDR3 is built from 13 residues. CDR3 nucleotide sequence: TGCGCCAGCAGCTTGGACCTAAACACTGAAGCTTTCTTT. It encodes CASSLDLNTEAFF.

The CDR3 bases are TGCGCCAGCAGTGATGGGACCGGGGCCAACGTCCTGACTTTC. Its translation: CASSDGTGANVLTF. The V gene is TRBV10-1, the J gene TRBJ2-6; D may correspond to TRBD1 or TRBD2 (5 bases each). The CDR3 is 14 amino acids. Trimming pared 3 bases from V and 4 bases from J, leaving 7 bases between. The germline gives CDR1 WNHNN, CDR2 SYGVQD (reference sequence).

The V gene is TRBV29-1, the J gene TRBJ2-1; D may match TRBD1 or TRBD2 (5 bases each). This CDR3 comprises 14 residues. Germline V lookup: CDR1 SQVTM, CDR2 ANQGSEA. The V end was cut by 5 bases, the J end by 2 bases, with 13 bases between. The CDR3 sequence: CSVSRRGTYNEQFF. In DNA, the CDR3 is TGCAGCGTTTCCCGACGGGGCACCTACAATGAGCAGTTCTTC.

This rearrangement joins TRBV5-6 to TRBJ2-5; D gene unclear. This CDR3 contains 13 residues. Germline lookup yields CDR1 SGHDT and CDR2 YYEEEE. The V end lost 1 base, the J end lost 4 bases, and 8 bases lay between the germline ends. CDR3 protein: CASSLNSRETQYF. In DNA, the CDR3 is TGTGCCAGCAGCTTGAACAGTCGAGAGACCCAGTACTTC.

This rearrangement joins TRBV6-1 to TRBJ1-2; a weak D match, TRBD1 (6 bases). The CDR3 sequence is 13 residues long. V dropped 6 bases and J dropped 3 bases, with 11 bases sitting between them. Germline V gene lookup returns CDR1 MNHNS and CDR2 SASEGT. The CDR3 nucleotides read TGTGCCAGCAGGACAGGTTCGGACTATGGCTACACCTTC. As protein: CASRTGSDYGYTF.

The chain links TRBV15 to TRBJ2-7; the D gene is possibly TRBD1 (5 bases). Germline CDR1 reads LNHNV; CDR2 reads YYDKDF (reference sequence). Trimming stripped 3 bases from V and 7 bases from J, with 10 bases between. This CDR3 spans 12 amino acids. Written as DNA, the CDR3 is TGTGCCACCAGCAGTCAGGGTGGTGAGCAGTACTTC. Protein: CATSSQGGEQYF.

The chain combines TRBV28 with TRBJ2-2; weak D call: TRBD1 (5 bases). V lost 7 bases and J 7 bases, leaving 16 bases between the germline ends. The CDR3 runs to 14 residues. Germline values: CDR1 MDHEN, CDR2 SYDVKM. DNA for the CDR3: TGTGCCAGCAAGACCAGGGTAACCGACGGGGAGCTGTTTTTT. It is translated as CASKTRVTDGELFF.

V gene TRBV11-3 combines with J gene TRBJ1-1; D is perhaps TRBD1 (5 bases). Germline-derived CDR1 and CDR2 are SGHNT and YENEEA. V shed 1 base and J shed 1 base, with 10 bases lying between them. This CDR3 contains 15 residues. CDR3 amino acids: CASSLVWGGNTEAFF. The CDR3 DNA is TGTGCCAGCAGCTTAGTATGGGGGGGGAACACTGAAGCTTTCTTT.